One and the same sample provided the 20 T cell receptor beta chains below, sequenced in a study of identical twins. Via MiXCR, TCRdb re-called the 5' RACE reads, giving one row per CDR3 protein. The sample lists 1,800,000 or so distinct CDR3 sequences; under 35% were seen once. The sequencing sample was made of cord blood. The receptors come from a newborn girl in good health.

As DNA, the CDR3 is TGCGCCAGCAGCTTGGTTGGCAGTCCTCTCAATGAGCAGTACTTC. Amino acid sequence: CASSLVGSPLNEQYF. This sequence joins TRBV5-1 and TRBJ2-7; no reliable D call. Germline V gene sequence: CDR1 SGHRS, CDR2 YFSETQ. This CDR3 contains 15 residues. Trimming removed 0 bases from V and 7 bases from J, with 17 bases in between.

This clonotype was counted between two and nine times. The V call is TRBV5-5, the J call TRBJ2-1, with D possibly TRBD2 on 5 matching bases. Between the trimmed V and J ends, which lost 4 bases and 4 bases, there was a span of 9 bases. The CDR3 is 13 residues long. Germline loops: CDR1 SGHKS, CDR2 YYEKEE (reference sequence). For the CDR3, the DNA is TGTGCCAGCAGCGAAGACTATTACAATGAGCAGTTCTTC. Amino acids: CASSEDYYNEQFF.

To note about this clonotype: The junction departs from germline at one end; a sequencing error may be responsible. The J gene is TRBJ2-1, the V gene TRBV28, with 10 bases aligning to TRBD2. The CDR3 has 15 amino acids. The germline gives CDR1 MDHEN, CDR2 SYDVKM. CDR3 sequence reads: CAGSLPSGSLNEQFF. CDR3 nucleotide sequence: TGTGCCGGCAGTTTGCCTAGCGGGAGCCTCAATGAGCAGTTCTTC.

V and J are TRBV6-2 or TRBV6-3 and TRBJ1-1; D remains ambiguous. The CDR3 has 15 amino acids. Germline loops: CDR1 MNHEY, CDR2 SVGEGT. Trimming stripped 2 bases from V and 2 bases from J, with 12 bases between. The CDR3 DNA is TGTGCCAGCAGTTACGCGGGCAGTCTCAACACTGAAGCTTTCTTT. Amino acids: CASSYAGSLNTEAFF.

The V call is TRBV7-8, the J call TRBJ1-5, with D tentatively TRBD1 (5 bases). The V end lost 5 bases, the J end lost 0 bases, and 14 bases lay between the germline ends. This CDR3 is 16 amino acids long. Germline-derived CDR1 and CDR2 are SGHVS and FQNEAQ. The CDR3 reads CASSRLNRISNQPQHF. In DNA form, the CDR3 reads TGTGCCAGCAGCCGACTTAACAGGATTAGCAATCAGCCCCAGCATTTT.

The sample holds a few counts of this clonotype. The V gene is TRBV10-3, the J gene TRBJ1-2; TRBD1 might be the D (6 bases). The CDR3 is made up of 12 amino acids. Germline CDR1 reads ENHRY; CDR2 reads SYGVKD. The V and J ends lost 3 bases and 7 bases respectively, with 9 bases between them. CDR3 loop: CAISDYRVGYTF. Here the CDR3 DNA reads TGTGCCATCAGTGACTACAGGGTTGGCTACACCTTC.

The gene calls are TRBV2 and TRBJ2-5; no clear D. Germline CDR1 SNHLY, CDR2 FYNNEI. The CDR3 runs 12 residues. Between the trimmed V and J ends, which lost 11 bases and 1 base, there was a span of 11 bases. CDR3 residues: CAGAQAQETQYF. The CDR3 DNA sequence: TGTGCCGGCGCCCAAGCCCAAGAGACCCAGTACTTC.

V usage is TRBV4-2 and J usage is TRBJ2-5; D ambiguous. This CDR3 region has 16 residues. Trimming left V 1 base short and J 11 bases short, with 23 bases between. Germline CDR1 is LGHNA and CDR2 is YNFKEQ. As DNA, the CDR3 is TGTGCCAGCAGCCAAGGCAGGACCCTCGTTTTGGATGAGCAGTACTTC. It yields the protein CASSQGRTLVLDEQYF.

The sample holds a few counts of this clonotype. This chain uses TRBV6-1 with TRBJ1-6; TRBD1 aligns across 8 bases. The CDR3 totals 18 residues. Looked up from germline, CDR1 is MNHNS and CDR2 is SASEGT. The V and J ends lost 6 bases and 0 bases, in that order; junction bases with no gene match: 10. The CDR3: CASRGTGSASSYNSPLHF. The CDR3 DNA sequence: TGTGCCAGCAGGGGGACAGGCTCTGCTAGCTCCTATAATTCACCCCTCCACTTT.

CDR3 sequence reads: CSTRTGNTEAFF. The CDR3 DNA reads as TGCAGCACGCGCACAGGGAACACTGAAGCTTTCTTT. This sequence joins TRBV29-1 and TRBJ1-1; a weak D match, TRBD1 (5 bases). The germline gives CDR1 SQVTM, CDR2 ANQGSEA. The V end lost 8 bases, the J end lost 1 base, and 11 bases lay between the germline ends. The CDR3 has 12 amino acids.

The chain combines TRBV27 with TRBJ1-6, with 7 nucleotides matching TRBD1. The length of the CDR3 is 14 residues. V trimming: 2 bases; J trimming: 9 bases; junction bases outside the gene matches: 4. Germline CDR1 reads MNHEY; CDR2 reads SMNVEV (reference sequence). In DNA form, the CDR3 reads TGTGCCAGCAGTTTACTACAGGGGAGTTCACCCCTCCACTTT. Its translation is CASSLLQGSSPLHF.

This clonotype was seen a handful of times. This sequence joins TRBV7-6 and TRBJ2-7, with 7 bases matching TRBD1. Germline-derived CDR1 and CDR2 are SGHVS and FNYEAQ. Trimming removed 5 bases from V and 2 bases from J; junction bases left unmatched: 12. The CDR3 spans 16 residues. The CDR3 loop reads CASSTLLSGGPYEQYF. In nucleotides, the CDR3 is TGTGCCAGCAGCACTCTACTCTCAGGGGGACCCTACGAGCAGTACTTC.

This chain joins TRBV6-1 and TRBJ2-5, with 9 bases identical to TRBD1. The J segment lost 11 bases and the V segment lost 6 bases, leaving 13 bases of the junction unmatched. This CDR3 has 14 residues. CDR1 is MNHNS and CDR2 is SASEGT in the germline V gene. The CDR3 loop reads CASRADRGYNEQYF. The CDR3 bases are TGTGCCAGCAGGGCGGACAGGGGCTACAATGAGCAGTACTTC.

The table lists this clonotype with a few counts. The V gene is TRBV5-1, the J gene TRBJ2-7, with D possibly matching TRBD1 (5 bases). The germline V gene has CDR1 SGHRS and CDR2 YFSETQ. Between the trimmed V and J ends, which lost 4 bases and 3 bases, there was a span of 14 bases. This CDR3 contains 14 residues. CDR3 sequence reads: CASSPGHTLYEQYF. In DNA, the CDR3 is TGCGCCAGCAGCCCCGGACACACTCTCTACGAGCAGTACTTC.

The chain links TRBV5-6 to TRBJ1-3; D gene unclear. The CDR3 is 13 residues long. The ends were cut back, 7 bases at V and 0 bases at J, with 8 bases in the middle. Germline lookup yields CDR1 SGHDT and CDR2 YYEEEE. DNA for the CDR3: TGTGCCAGCGCCCGGCTCTCTGGAAACACCATATATTTT. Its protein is CASARLSGNTIYF.

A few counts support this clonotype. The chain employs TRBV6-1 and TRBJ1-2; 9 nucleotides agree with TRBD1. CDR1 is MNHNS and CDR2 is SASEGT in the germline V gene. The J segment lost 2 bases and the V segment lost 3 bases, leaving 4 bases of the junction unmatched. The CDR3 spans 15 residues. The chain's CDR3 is CASSDTGQGNYGYTF. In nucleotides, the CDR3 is TGTGCCAGCAGTGATACGGGACAGGGAAACTATGGCTACACCTTC.

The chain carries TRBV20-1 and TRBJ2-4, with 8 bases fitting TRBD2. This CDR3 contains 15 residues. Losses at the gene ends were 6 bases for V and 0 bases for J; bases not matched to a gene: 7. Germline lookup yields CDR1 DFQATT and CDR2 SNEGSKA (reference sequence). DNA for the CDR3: TGCAGTGCCACTAGCGGTTATTTAGCCAAAAACATTCAGTACTTC. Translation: CSATSGYLAKNIQYF.

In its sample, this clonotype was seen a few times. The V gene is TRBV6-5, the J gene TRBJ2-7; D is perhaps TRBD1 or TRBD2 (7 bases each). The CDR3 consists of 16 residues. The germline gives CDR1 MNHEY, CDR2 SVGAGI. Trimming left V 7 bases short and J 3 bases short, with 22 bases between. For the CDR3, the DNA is TGTGCCAGCAATTCAGGGGGGGCCCCCCTGATCTACGAGCAGTACTTC. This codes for CASNSGGAPLIYEQYF.

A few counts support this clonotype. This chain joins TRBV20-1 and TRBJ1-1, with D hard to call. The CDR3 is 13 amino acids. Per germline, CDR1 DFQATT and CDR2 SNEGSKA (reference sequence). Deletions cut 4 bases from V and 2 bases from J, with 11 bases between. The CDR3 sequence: CSANPRRNTEAFF. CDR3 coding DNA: TGCAGTGCTAACCCGAGGAGAAACACTGAAGCTTTCTTT.

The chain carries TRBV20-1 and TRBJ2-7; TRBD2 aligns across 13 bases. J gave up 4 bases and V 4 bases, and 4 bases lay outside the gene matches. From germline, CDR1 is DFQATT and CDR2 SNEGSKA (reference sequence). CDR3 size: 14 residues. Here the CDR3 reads CSATTSGRWYEQYF. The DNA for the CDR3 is TGCAGTGCTACGACTAGCGGGAGGTGGTACGAGCAGTACTTC.